The sequence of this T cell receptor (beta chain) was determined in a study of cytomegalovirus exposure and HLA in healthy donors. PCR involved 60 Vbeta and 13 Jbeta primers. The protocol was immunoSEQ multiplex PCR, while the TCRdb copy is restricted to in-frame clones and leaves out a portion. The top ten clones hold about 1.6% of a sample with 150,000 to 200,000 clones, around 76% of them seen once. Study outcomes and limitations: Later analysis reportedly placed an Asian-associated ancestry cluster below the roughly 640-donor mean in N-insertions. Among the sequence variants, a highly shared cluster was likely an artifact of sequencing. Researchers reported in a later analysis that a missense DCLRE1C variant was tied to TCR beta V- and J-gene trimming.

In the case of this clone: Its target is unknown.

This clonotype originated in a girl between 5 and 17 years old in good health and CMV-seropositive. The sample taken for sequencing was PBMCs.

The CDR3 sequence: CASSQDWTGGEAFF. CDR3 nucleotide sequence: TGTGCCAGCAGCCAAGATTGGACAGGGGGAGAAGCTTTCTTT. The V and J genes are TRBV14 and TRBJ1-1; TRBD1 aligns across 10 bases. The J segment lost 8 bases and the V segment lost 0 bases, leaving 3 bases of the junction unmatched. Germline assignment: CDR1 SGHDN and CDR2 FVKESK. This CDR3 spans 14 amino acids. Complete variable domain (other parts from reference TRBV14 and TRBJ1-1): EAGVTQFPSHSVIEKGQTVTLRCDPISGHDNLYWYRRVMGKEIKFLLHFVKESKQDESGMPNNRFLAERTGGTYSTLKVQPAELEDSGVYFCASSQDWTGGEAFFGQGTRLTVV.